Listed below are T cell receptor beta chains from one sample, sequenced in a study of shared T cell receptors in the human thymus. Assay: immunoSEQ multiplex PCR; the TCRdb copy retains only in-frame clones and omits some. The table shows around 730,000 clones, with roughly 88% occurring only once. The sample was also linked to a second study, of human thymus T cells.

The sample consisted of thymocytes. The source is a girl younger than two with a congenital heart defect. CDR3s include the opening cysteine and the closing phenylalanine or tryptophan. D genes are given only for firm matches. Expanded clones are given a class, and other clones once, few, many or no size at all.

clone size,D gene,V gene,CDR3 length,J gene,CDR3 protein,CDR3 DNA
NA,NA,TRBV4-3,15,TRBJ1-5,CASSQVLEGQQPQHF,TGCGCCAGCAGCCAAGTTCTGGAGGGCCAGCAGCCCCAGCATTTT
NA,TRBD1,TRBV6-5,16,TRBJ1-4,CASSLLGHRGGEKLFF,TGTGCCAGCAGTTTACTCGGGCACAGGGGAGGAGAAAAACTGTTTTTT
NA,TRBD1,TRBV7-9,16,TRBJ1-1,CASSLPQGARSTEAFF,TGTGCCAGCAGCTTACCGCAGGGGGCGCGAAGCACTGAAGCTTTCTTT
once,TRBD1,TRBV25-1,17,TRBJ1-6,CASSERATGGYNSPLHF,TGTGCCAGCAGTGAAAGGGCTACAGGGGGCTATAATTCACCCCTCCACTTT
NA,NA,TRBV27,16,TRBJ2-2,CASSLLLSGRTGELFF,TGTGCCAGCAGTTTACTACTCTCAGGAAGGACCGGGGAGCTGTTTTTT
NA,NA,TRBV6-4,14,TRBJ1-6,CASRKGRADSPLHF,TGTGCCAGCAGAAAGGGCAGGGCGGACTCACCCCTCCACTTT
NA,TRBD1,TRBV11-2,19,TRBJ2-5,CASSLDPWSPGGSGEAQYF,TGTGCCAGCAGCTTAGATCCTTGGTCTCCAGGGGGCTCGGGAGAGGCCCAGTACTTC
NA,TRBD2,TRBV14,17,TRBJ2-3,CASSQDRAGAGTDTQYF,TGTGCCAGCAGCCAAGACAGAGCGGGGGCCGGAACAGATACGCAGTATTTT
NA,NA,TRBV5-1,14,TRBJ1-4,CASSLGGRGEKLFF,TGCGCCAGCAGCTTGGGAGGGCGGGGTGAAAAACTGTTTTTT
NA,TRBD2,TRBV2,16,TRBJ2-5,CASTRLAGDGRETQYF,TGTGCCAGCACCCGACTAGCGGGGGACGGGCGGGAGACCCAGTACTTC
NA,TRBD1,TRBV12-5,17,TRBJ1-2,CASGLGAGTGSVYGYTF,TGTGCTAGTGGTTTGGGAGCCGGGACAGGATCCGTCTATGGCTACACCTTC
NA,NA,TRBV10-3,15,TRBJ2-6,CAISESASGANVLTF,TGTGCCATCAGTGAGTCGGCCTCTGGGGCCAACGTCCTGACTTTC
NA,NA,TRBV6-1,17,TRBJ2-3,CASSGLRESVATDTQYF,TGTGCCAGCAGTGGTTTACGCGAGAGCGTGGCCACAGATACGCAGTATTTT
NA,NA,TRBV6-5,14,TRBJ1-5,CASSSAGRNQPQHF,TGTGCCAGCAGTTCGGCAGGGCGCAATCAGCCCCAGCATTTT
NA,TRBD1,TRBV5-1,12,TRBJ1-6,CASSSGGSPLHF,TGCGCCAGCAGCTCAGGGGGTTCACCCCTCCACTTT
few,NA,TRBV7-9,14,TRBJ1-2,CASSIQGSYVGYTF,TGTGCCAGCAGTATTCAGGGAAGCTATGTTGGCTACACCTTC
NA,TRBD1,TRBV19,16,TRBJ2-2,CASAIEADRAYGELFF,TGTGCCAGTGCTATTGAGGCGGACAGGGCATACGGGGAGCTGTTTTTT
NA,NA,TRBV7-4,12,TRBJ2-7,CASARSTYEQYF,TGTGCCAGCGCCAGATCGACCTACGAGCAGTACTTC
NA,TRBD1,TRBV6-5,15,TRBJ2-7,CATKRPGTGGYEQYF,TGTGCCACCAAGAGACCCGGGACAGGGGGCTACGAGCAGTACTTC
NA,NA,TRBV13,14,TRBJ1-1,CASSPAGMNTEAFF,TGTGCCAGCAGCCCGGCGGGCATGAACACTGAAGCTTTCTTT
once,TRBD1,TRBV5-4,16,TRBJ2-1,CASSSTGTDTYNEQFF,TGTGCCAGCAGCTCAACCGGGACAGACACCTACAATGAGCAGTTCTTC
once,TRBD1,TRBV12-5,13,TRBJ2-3,CASGRQGRDTQYF,TGTGCTAGTGGCCGACAGGGAAGGGATACGCAGTATTTT
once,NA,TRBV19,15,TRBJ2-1,CASSISRTSYNEQFF,TGTGCCAGTAGTATTTCGAGGACATCCTACAATGAGCAGTTCTTC
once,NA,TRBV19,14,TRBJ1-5,CASSSPLGPRPQHF,TGTGCCAGTAGTTCCCCTTTGGGCCCCCGGCCCCAGCATTTT
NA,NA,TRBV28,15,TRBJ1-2,CASSLILSPNYGYTF,TGTGCCAGCAGTCTCATTCTAAGCCCTAACTATGGCTACACCTTC
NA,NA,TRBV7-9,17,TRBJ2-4,CASSLSGDRSAKNIQYF,TGTGCCAGCAGCTTAAGCGGGGACAGGTCTGCCAAAAACATTCAGTACTTC
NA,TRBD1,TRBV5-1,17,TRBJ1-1,CASSLFPRTGRYTEAFF,TGCGCCAGCAGCTTGTTTCCCCGGACAGGCCGATACACTGAAGCTTTCTTT
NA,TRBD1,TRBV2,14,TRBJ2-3,CASSRTGNTDTQYF,TGTGCCAGCAGCCGGACAGGGAACACAGATACGCAGTATTTT